Presented here are 6 T cell receptor beta chains from one specimen sequenced in a study of blood T cells in healthy people across ages. A second PCR of about 6 to 12 cycles used a sample-barcoded 5' primer and a J-beta primer mix. MiXCR, applied by TCRdb to the 5' RACE reads, yields one record per CDR3 protein. The sample includes 550,000 to 750,000 distinct CDR3 sequences, around 20% seen only once; the top ten take roughly 3.7%. The sample taken for sequencing was blood. The receptors here all came from a man between 65 and 85 years old in good health.

J is TRBJ1-4 and V is TRBV13, with a tentative D call TRBD1 (6 bases). Germline lookup yields CDR1 PRHDT and CDR2 FYEKMQ (reference sequence). The CDR3 is made up of 15 amino acids. With 0 bases removed from V and 7 bases from J, the gap between germline ends came to 12 bases. The DNA for the CDR3 is TGTGCCAGCAGCTTAGGAGCCGGGGGCGGTGAAAAACTGTTTTTT. Its translation is CASSLGAGGGEKLFF.

This clonotype occurred many times. V gene TRBV7-3 combines with J gene TRBJ2-2, with TRBD2 matching over 10 bases. The CDR3 has 15 amino acids. Germline V CDR1 and CDR2: SGHTA, FQGTGA. Germline trimming cut 5 bases from V and 2 bases from J; bases unmatched to any gene: 2. CDR3 bases: TGTGCCAGCAGCCCACTAGCGGGAAACACCGGGGAGCTGTTTTTT. Amino acid sequence: CASSPLAGNTGELFF.

The table lists this clonotype with a few counts. V is TRBV29-1 and J is TRBJ2-2; 7 bases line up with TRBD1. V lost 5 bases, J lost 6 bases, and 6 bases stayed unmatched. CDR3 length equals 13 residues. The germline CDR1 and CDR2 sequences are SQVTM and ANQGSEA. The CDR3 sequence is CSVLGQVSGELFF. The CDR3 DNA is TGCAGCGTTCTCGGACAGGTTTCCGGGGAGCTGTTTTTT.

The chain employs TRBV5-1 and TRBJ1-5, with TRBD1 as a possible D gene (6 bases). The CDR3 is 18 amino acids. CDR1 SGHRS and CDR2 YFSETQ come from the germline V gene. V gave up 0 bases and J gave up 4 bases, with 20 bases separating them. CDR3 sequence: CASSLAPLTQRGNQPQHF. CDR3 nucleotides: TGCGCCAGCAGCTTGGCACCCCTCACTCAGAGGGGGAATCAGCCCCAGCATTTT.

The table lists this clonotype with a few counts. The rearrangement uses TRBV20-1 and TRBJ2-5; 10 positions match TRBD2. Germline CDR1 is DFQATT and CDR2 is SNEGSKA (reference sequence). The CDR3 is 15 amino acids. V was clipped by 0 bases and J by 3 bases; unmatched bases: 4. The CDR3 DNA is TGCAGTGCTAGAGATAGTACTAGCGGGAAAGAGACCCAGTACTTC. It codes for CSARDSTSGKETQYF.

This clonotype appeared a few times. The chain has TRBV15 and TRBJ1-2, with TRBD1 matching 11 bases. CDR1 is LNHNV and CDR2 is YYDKDF in the germline V gene (reference sequence). The CDR3 spans 16 residues. Trimming at V came to 1 base and at J to 5 bases, leaving 6 bases not matched to a gene. The CDR3 is CATSRGSGTGGYGYTF. CDR3 nucleotides: TGTGCCACCAGCAGAGGTTCCGGGACAGGGGGATATGGCTACACCTTC. The entire variable domain, with the rest obtained from reference TRBV15 and TRBJ1-2, is as follows: DAMVIQNPRYQVTQFGKPVTLSCSQTLNHNVMYWYQQKSSQAPKLLFHYYDKDFNNEADTPDNFQSRRPNTSFCFLDIRSPGLGDTAMYLCATSRGSGTGGYGYTFGSGTRLTVV.